What follows describes a single TCR beta chain. The data originate from a study of CD8 T cells in Susac syndrome. Trimming cost V 4 bases and J 3 bases, with 7 bases left between them. The V gene's germline CDR1 is WSHSY and CDR2 SAAADI. The CDR3 runs 12 residues. Random hexamers served to reverse transcribe about 0.45 to 1 ug RNA. TCRdb reanalysed the immunoSEQ multiplex PCR reads using MiXCR and keeps one entry per CDR3 protein. In the table there are under 85,000 distinct CDR3 sequences, approximately 96% of which are singletons. The chain joins TRBV10-2 to TRBJ2-7, with D hard to call. This clonotype was obtained from a human donor with multiple sclerosis. What was sequenced was CD8+ T cells from PBMCs. The CDR3 loop is CASSAFDYEQYF. CDR3 bases: TGCGCCAGCAGTGCGTTTGACTACGAGCAGTACTTC.